This is a list of T cell receptor beta chains from one sample in a study of T cell changes during pregnancy in multiple sclerosis. Libraries were prepared by immunoSEQ multiplex PCR; TCRdb keeps only in-frame clonotypes and omits some of them. This sample has approximately 88,000 clones, with about 94% found just once. Sequencing used peripheral blood, obtained in the third trimester of pregnancy. The receptors come from a female donor with multiple sclerosis, enrolled in a pregnancy study. Each CDR3 is given with its conserved first and last residue. A D gene is named only where the DNA matches it firmly. Size is stated for part of the rows, as once, few or many counts, or as a class when the clone is expanded.

>.|TRBV7-9|TRBJ2-7|.
CASSPAAAYEQYF
TGTGCCAGCAGCCCCGCGGCAGCCTACGAGCAGTACTTC
>.|TRBV6-5|TRBJ1-2|.
CASRWTSANYGYTF
TGTGCCAGCAGGTGGACATCTGCTAACTATGGCTACACCTTC
>.|TRBV7-8|TRBJ1-1|.
CASSLEVRQVDTEAFF
TGTGCCAGCAGCTTAGAGGTTAGACAGGTCGACACTGAAGCTTTCTTT
>TRBD1|TRBV19|TRBJ2-1|.
CASSRLGGTGQYNEQFF
TGTGCCAGTAGTCGGTTGGGGGGGACAGGGCAATACAATGAGCAGTTCTTC
>TRBD2|TRBV6-6|TRBJ2-7|.
CASSYGLAGGYEQYF
TGTGCCAGCAGTTACGGGCTAGCGGGAGGCTACGAGCAGTACTTC
>TRBD1|TRBV30|TRBJ2-7|.
CAWTADRGREQYF
TGTGCCTGGACTGCGGACAGGGGGCGCGAGCAGTACTTC
>.|TRBV5-4|TRBJ2-7|.
CASSLGTKTYEQYF
TGTGCCAGCAGCTTGGGGACTAAAACCTACGAGCAGTACTTC
>.|TRBV7-2|TRBJ2-7|.
CASSLSRGAYEQYF
TGTGCCAGCAGCTTGAGCAGGGGGGCCTACGAGCAGTACTTC
>.|TRBV9|TRBJ2-7|.
CASSPNLGNEQYF
TGTGCCAGCAGCCCCAATCTGGGCAACGAGCAGTACTTC
>.|TRBV18|TRBJ2-1|.
CASSPLALSGSEQFF
TGTGCCAGCTCACCACTAGCTCTTTCGGGTTCAGAGCAGTTCTTC
>TRBD2|TRBV18|TRBJ2-7|.
CASSPLGLADEQYF
TGTGCCAGCTCACCACTGGGACTAGCGGACGAGCAGTACTTC
>TRBD1|TRBV6-5|TRBJ2-5|.
CASSYQGQSSETQYF
TGTGCCAGCAGTTACCAGGGACAGTCTTCGGAGACCCAGTACTTC
>.|TRBV5-4|TRBJ2-1|.
CASSLAFGSVSYNEQFF
TGTGCCAGCAGCTTGGCCTTCGGAAGCGTTTCCTACAATGAGCAGTTCTTC
>TRBD2|TRBV29-1|TRBJ2-7|.
CSARATSGSYEQYF
TGCAGCGCCAGGGCGACTAGCGGGAGCTACGAGCAGTACTTC
>.|TRBV19|TRBJ2-7|.
CASSIGGSGSYEQYF
TGTGCCAGTAGTATAGGTGGGAGCGGCTCCTACGAGCAGTACTTC
>TRBD1|TRBV29-1|TRBJ2-7|.
CSVSGQGTYEQYF
TGCAGCGTTTCTGGACAGGGGACCTACGAGCAGTACTTC
>TRBD1|TRBV28|TRBJ2-7|.
CASSLWGTASYEQYF
TGTGCCAGCAGTTTATGGGGGACAGCCTCCTACGAGCAGTACTTC
>.|TRBV4-1|TRBJ2-1|.
CASSHMRDEQFF
TGCGCCAGCAGCCATATGAGGGATGAGCAGTTCTTC
>.|TRBV18|TRBJ1-5|.
CASSDPGESQPQHF
TGTGCCAGCTCCGACCCAGGGGAGAGTCAGCCCCAGCATTTT
>.|TRBV7-6|TRBJ2-7|.
CASSLGGSGGGPYEQYF
TGTGCCAGCAGCCTAGGGGGATCGGGGGGAGGGCCCTACGAGCAGTACTTC
>.|TRBV18|TRBJ1-4|.
CASSPLGDVLNEKLFF
TGTGCCAGCTCACCCCTAGGGGATGTTCTTAATGAAAAACTGTTTTTT
>.|TRBV18|TRBJ1-1|few
CASSRDITEAFF
TGTGCCAGCTCACGGGACATCACTGAAGCTTTCTTT
>.|TRBV27|TRBJ1-2|.
CASSGGNYGYTF
TGTGCCAGCAGCGGAGGAAACTATGGCTACACCTTC
>.|TRBV6-1|TRBJ2-3|.
CASSEDGGTQYF
TGTGCCAGCAGTGAAGATGGCGGTACGCAGTATTTT
>TRBD2|TRBV5-6|TRBJ2-3|.
CASSLTGTRTNTDTQYF
TGTGCCAGCAGCTTGACCGGGACTAGGACGAACACAGATACGCAGTATTTT
>.|TRBV19|TRBJ1-2|few
CASHDRGQGYTF
TGTGCCAGTCACGATCGAGGTCAAGGCTACACCTTC
>TRBD1|TRBV18|TRBJ1-1|.
CASSPGSRGQWNTEAFF
TGTGCCAGCTCACCCGGTAGCAGGGGGCAGTGGAACACTGAAGCTTTCTTT
>TRBD1|TRBV4-2|TRBJ2-1|.
CASSQGTGGNEQFF
TGTGCCAGCAGCCAAGGGACAGGGGGCAATGAGCAGTTCTTC
>.|TRBV28|TRBJ1-2|.
CASSPPQRGMSF
TGTGCCAGCAGTCCACCTCAACGGGGGATGAGCTTC
>.|TRBV6-6|TRBJ2-7|.
CASSYQTPSSYEQYF
TGTGCCAGCAGTTATCAGACACCAAGCTCCTACGAGCAGTACTTC
>.|TRBV27|TRBJ2-7|.
CASSQGASYEQYF
TGTGCCAGCAGTCAAGGGGCCTCCTACGAGCAGTACTTC
>TRBD2|TRBV7-2|TRBJ2-1|.
CASSLLWTSDNEQFF
TGTGCCAGCAGCTTGCTCTGGACTAGCGATAATGAGCAGTTCTTC
>.|TRBV6-1|TRBJ1-4|.
CASSTGQGEKLFF
TGTGCCAGCAGTACCGGACAAGGGGAAAAACTGTTTTTT
>TRBD2|TRBV6-6|TRBJ2-7|.
CASIAWDYPYEQYF
TGTGCCAGCATTGCGTGGGACTATCCCTACGAGCAGTACTTC
>TRBD1|TRBV9|TRBJ1-1|few
CASSVTGGAVTEAFF
TGTGCCAGCAGCGTAACAGGGGGCGCGGTCACTGAAGCTTTCTTT
>.|TRBV11-3|TRBJ2-3|.
CASSLGGFEIDTQYF
TGTGCCAGCAGCTTAGGAGGGTTCGAGATAGATACGCAGTATTTT